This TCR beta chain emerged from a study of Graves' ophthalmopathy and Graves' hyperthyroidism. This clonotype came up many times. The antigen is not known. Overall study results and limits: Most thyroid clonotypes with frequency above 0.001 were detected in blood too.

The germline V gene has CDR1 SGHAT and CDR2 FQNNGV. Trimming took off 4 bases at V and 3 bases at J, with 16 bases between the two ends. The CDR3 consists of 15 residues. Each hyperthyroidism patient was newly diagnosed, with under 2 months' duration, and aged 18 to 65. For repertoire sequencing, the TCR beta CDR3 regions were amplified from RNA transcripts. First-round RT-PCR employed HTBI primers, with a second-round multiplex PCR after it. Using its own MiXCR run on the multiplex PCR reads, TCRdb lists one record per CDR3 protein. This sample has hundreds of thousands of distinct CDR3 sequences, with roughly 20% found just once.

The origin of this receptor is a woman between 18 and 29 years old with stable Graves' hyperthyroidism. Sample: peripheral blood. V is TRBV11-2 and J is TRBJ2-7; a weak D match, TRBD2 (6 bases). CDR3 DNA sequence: TGTGCCAGCAGCTCCACCAAGGGAGGCCTCTACGAGCAGTACTTC. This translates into CASSSTKGGLYEQYF.